The clone carrying this T cell receptor (beta chain) showed up just a few times. This specimen comes from a study of T cells after yellow fever vaccination. It was through 5'RACE template switching that TCR cDNA was made, with a universal primer site and UMIs added. TCRdb reprocessed the 5' RACE reads via MiXCR and lists one record per CDR3 protein. The sample holds about 75,000 distinct CDR3 sequences, around 7% seen once. CDR1 and CDR2 from the germline V gene are SGHNT and YYREEE (reference sequence). The CDR3 spans 14 residues. Trimming at V came to 3 bases and at J to 3 bases, leaving 2 bases not matched to a gene.

The receptor was derived from a man aged 18 to 35 who received the YFV17D yellow fever vaccine. The chain joins TRBV5-4 to TRBJ2-5, with 10 bases lining up with TRBD2. The source material was CD8+ T cells sorted from PBMCs, sampled more than 8 days after the first yellow fever vaccination. In DNA form, the CDR3 reads TGTGCCAGCAGCTGGCTAGCGGGAGAAGAGACCCAGTACTTC. Translating gives CASSWLAGEETQYF.